The clone carrying this T cell receptor (beta chain) was recorded a few times. Its antigen is currently unknown. TCR alpha and TCR beta cDNA libraries carrying sample barcodes and UMIs were produced by 5'RACE using constant-segment primers. In TCRdb, the 5' RACE reads were re-called with MiXCR into one record per CDR3 protein. The profile shows more than 450,000 distinct CDR3 sequences, roughly 18% of them singletons. The data were obtained in a study of T-cell memory formation after mild COVID-19. Germline V lookup: CDR1 KGHDR, CDR2 SFDVKD. The CDR3 is 14 residues long. V lost 5 bases, J lost 2 bases, and 12 bases lay in between. Study-wide findings and caveats: The finding that pre-infection memory included some responding clones suggested that cross-reactive memory joined. Of the contracting clones, CD4+ ones lay mainly in CM and EM, and CD8+ ones in EMRA.

The gene calls are TRBV24-1 and TRBJ2-7; D unclear. The source material was PBMCs or a T cell subset sorted from them (not recorded which). The source of this sequence is an adult woman who had mild COVID-19 (a few samples of this study predate the infection). Cell type and time point are not known. The CDR3 region is CATSAPGSTYEQYF. DNA of the CDR3: TGTGCCACCAGTGCCCCGGGTTCGACCTACGAGCAGTACTTC.